What follows are 8 T cell receptor beta chains derived from one specimen sequenced in a study of cytomegalovirus exposure and HLA in healthy donors. 13 Jbeta primers and 60 Vbeta primers were used for the PCR. Here immunoSEQ multiplex PCR was the method, and the copy in TCRdb shows in-frame clones only, minus some. The table has more than 80,000 clones, about 80% seen once; the top ten hold roughly 3.5%. The sample taken for sequencing was PBMCs. These TCRs come from a female donor in good health and CMV-seropositive.

The V gene is TRBV2, the J gene TRBJ2-7, with D possibly matching TRBD1 (5 bases). CDR1 is SNHLY, CDR2 FYNNEI, per germline. V was cut by 5 bases and J by 2 bases, with 13 bases left in between. The CDR3 extends over 14 amino acids. The chain's CDR3 is CASSRAGLTYEQYF. In nucleotides, the CDR3 is TGTGCCAGCAGTAGGGCAGGGCTTACCTACGAGCAGTACTTC.

CDR3: CASSIVLTGLTEAFF. The CDR3 bases are TGTGCCAGTAGTATAGTCCTAACAGGGTTAACTGAAGCTTTCTTT. This chain links TRBV19 with TRBJ1-1, with a tentative D call TRBD1 (6 bases). Germline lookup yields CDR1 LNHDA and CDR2 SQIVND (reference sequence). V lost 1 base and J 5 bases, leaving 14 bases between the germline ends. The CDR3 is 15 amino acids. Drawing the rest from reference TRBV19 and TRBJ1-1, the complete variable domain is DGGITQSPKYLFRKEGQNVTLSCEQNLNHDAMYWYRQDPGQGLRLIYYSQIVNDFQKGDIAEGYSVSREKKESFPLTVTSAQKNPTAFYLCASSIVLTGLTEAFFGQGTRLTVV.

The chain has TRBV2 and TRBJ2-2; a weak D match, TRBD1 (6 bases). Germline V lookup: CDR1 SNHLY, CDR2 FYNNEI. The CDR3 totals 14 residues. Trimming stripped 6 bases from V and 0 bases from J, with 8 bases between. The CDR3 nucleotides are TGTGCCAGCAGCGGGACACCGAACACCGGGGAGCTGTTTTTT. Its protein is CASSGTPNTGELFF.

This clone was found once. The chain employs TRBV7-9 and TRBJ1-4, with 10 positions matching TRBD1. The germline V gene encodes CDR1 SEHNR and CDR2 FQNEAQ (reference sequence). J was trimmed by 0 bases and V by 5 bases; bases with no gene match: 6. The CDR3 has 17 amino acids. In DNA form, the CDR3 reads TGTGCCAGCAGCCGGACAGGGGGTGCTTCAACTAATGAAAAACTGTTTTTT. Translated, it gives CASSRTGGASTNEKLFF.

The chain links TRBV13 to TRBJ1-4, with a tentative D call TRBD1 (5 bases). This CDR3 is built from 12 residues. In germline, CDR1 is PRHDT, CDR2 FYEKMQ (reference sequence). V lost 4 bases and J 8 bases, leaving 8 bases between the germline ends. CDR3 sequence reads: CASSYRTEKLFF. The CDR3, as DNA: TGTGCCAGCAGCTATCGGACAGAAAAACTGTTTTTT.

V gene TRBV19 combines with J gene TRBJ1-6; possible D gene TRBD1, 5 bases. V was pared by 7 bases and J by 10 bases, with 11 bases between. The V gene's germline CDR1 is LNHDA and CDR2 SQIVND (reference sequence). The CDR3 covers 12 residues. The CDR3 is CASTQGSSPLHF. Written as DNA, the CDR3 is TGTGCCAGTACGCAGGGCTCCTCACCCCTCCACTTT.

V gene TRBV5-4 combines with J gene TRBJ2-7; 12 bases line up with TRBD2. The CDR3 is made up of 15 amino acids. Trimming cost V 4 bases and J 2 bases; bases outside gene matches: 4. The germline CDR1 and CDR2 sequences are SGHNT and YYREEE (reference sequence). CDR3 sequence (DNA): TGTGCCAGCAGCCCCCGGACTAGCGGGACCTACGAGCAGTACTTC. Translated: CASSPRTSGTYEQYF.

This clone was counted between two and nine times. The chain employs TRBV30 and TRBJ2-2; the D gene is possibly TRBD1 (6 bases). Per the germline V gene, CDR1 is GTSNPN and CDR2 is SVGIG (reference sequence). The CDR3 spans 15 residues. Trimming stripped 0 bases from V and 5 bases from J, with 13 bases between. The CDR3 DNA reads TGTGCCTGGAGTGTACACAGGGAGATTACCGGGGAGCTGTTTTTT. Its translation is CAWSVHREITGELFF.